A single sample gave rise to the 13 T cell receptor beta chains below, sequenced in a study of read filtering for tumor transcriptome and immune sequencing. The library was built from 400 ng RNA with molecular barcoded adaptors for alpha/delta and beta/gamma chains. TCRdb ran MiXCR on the reads and lists one entry per CDR3 protein. This table has tens of thousands of distinct CDR3 sequences, approximately 15% appearing once. Sequenced: a population of CD138-negative cells sorted from bone marrow. These receptors were taken from a donor at least 40 years old with multiple myeloma.

This clonotype was picked up many times. CDR3 sequence reads: CASSQLGQSYNEQFF. The DNA for the CDR3 is TGTGCCAGCAGCCAGCTCGGACAGTCCTACAATGAGCAGTTCTTC. This sequence joins TRBV14 and TRBJ2-1, with D perhaps TRBD1 (6 bases). V lost 3 bases to trimming and J lost 1 base, with 10 bases between them. CDR3 length: 15 residues. The germline V gene has CDR1 SGHDN and CDR2 FVKESK.

At least ten counts were recorded for this clonotype. The V gene is TRBV2, the J gene TRBJ1-6, with D perhaps matching TRBD1 (6 bases). The CDR3 consists of 15 residues. Germline CDR1 is SNHLY and CDR2 is FYNNEI. Trimming took off 6 bases at V and 6 bases at J, with 15 bases between the two ends. CDR3 in DNA: TGTGCCAGCAGAAGTGGGGCAGGGGCTAATTCACCCCTCCACTTT. Translation gives CASRSGAGANSPLHF.

At least ten counts were recorded for this clonotype. This chain connects TRBV5-6 to TRBJ1-1, with no clear D. Trimming shortened V by 4 bases and J by 0 bases, and 4 bases separated the two germline ends. Germline CDR1 and CDR2: SGHDT and YYEEEE. The CDR3 covers 12 residues. The CDR3 DNA reads as TGTGCCAGCAGCAGCATGAACACTGAAGCTTTCTTT. It encodes CASSSMNTEAFF.

This clonotype was seen ten or more times. The chain employs TRBV14 and TRBJ2-7; 13 bases fit TRBD2. The CDR3 is made up of 17 amino acids. The J segment lost 7 bases and the V segment lost 3 bases, leaving 12 bases of the junction unmatched. CDR1 SGHDN and CDR2 FVKESK come from the germline V gene. The CDR3 region is CASSHLRGTSGAEEQYF. The CDR3, as DNA: TGTGCCAGCAGCCACCTTCGGGGGACTAGCGGGGCGGAGGAGCAGTACTTC.

This clonotype was seen at least ten times. The chain recombines TRBV5-1 with TRBJ2-1; D gene uncertain. There are 16 residues in the CDR3. Germline lookup yields CDR1 SGHRS and CDR2 YFSETQ. V gave up 0 bases and J gave up 4 bases, with 14 bases separating them. The chain's CDR3 is CASSLGGGLGYNEQFF. The CDR3 DNA is TGCGCCAGCAGCTTGGGAGGTGGTCTAGGTTACAATGAGCAGTTCTTC.

This clonotype has a handful of counts. A much more abundant neighbour one base away suggests this may be a read error. The rearrangement joins TRBV29-1 to TRBJ2-3, with D perhaps matching TRBD2 (6 bases). Looked up from germline, CDR1 is SQVTM and CDR2 is ANQGSEA. This CDR3 has 13 residues. The V and J ends lost 4 bases and 4 bases respectively, with 12 bases between them. The CDR3 DNA is TGCAGCGTTGCGGGAGCTTCTGCAGATACGCAGTATTTT. This translates into CSVAGASADTQYF.

This clonotype was found many times. This chain links TRBV20-1 with TRBJ2-7, with 14 bases identical to TRBD2. This CDR3 comprises 14 residues. The trim removed 3 bases at V and 4 bases at J, leaving 2 bases unmatched. Germline CDR1 is DFQATT and CDR2 is SNEGSKA (reference sequence). The CDR3 region has the DNA TGCAGTGCTAGGGGGACTAGCGGGAGTTACGAGCAGTACTTC. The encoded protein is CSARGTSGSYEQYF.

This clonotype has a count of ten or more. The chain employs TRBV10-3 and TRBJ2-7, with D maybe TRBD2 (6 bases). CDR1 and CDR2 from the germline V gene are ENHRY and SYGVKD. V lost 4 bases to trimming and J lost 3 bases, with 10 bases between them. This CDR3 comprises 13 residues. This CDR3 reads CAISVGSGYEQYF. The CDR3 DNA sequence: TGTGCCATCAGTGTCGGTAGCGGCTACGAGCAGTACTTC.

This clonotype was seen repeatedly, ten times or more. The chain recombines TRBV24-1 with TRBJ2-5; D may be TRBD1 (6 bases). In germline, CDR1 is KGHDR, CDR2 SFDVKD. Trimming pared 2 bases from V and 4 bases from J, leaving 16 bases between. The CDR3 loop spans 16 amino acids. For the CDR3, the DNA is TGTGCCACCAGTGATTCCGGGACACAGAAGCCAGAGACCCAGTACTTC. Protein: CATSDSGTQKPETQYF.

In this sample, this clonotype turned up many times. This sequence joins TRBV6-5 and TRBJ1-1, with TRBD1 matching 7 bases. The CDR3 length is 15 residues. Germline V CDR1 and CDR2: MNHEY, SVGAGI. Trimming cost V 4 bases and J 1 base; bases outside gene matches: 6. CDR3 bases: TGTGCCAGCAGTTGGGACAGCCTCCCGAACACTGAAGCTTTCTTT. Amino acid sequence: CASSWDSLPNTEAFF.

In regard to this clonotype: Germline is not matched at one junction end, which may reflect a read error. The V and J genes are TRBV20-1 and TRBJ2-7; 7 positions match TRBD1. The CDR3 has 15 residues. Germline V gene sequence: CDR1 DFQATT, CDR2 SNEGSKA (reference sequence). CDR3 in amino acids: CSARDPDRRHYEQYF. In DNA, the CDR3 is TGCAGTGCAAGAGATCCGGACAGGAGGCATTACGAGCAGTACTTC.

This clonotype was found many times. Here the CDR3 reads CSVITSGPSTDTQYF. CDR3 coding DNA: TGCAGCGTGATAACTAGCGGGCCTAGCACAGATACGCAGTATTTT. The V call is TRBV29-1, the J call TRBJ2-3; 9 bases are shared with TRBD2. The CDR3 is 15 amino acids. The junction had 7 bases not matched to a gene; V was cut back by 6 bases and J by 0 bases. CDR1 SQVTM and CDR2 ANQGSEA come from the germline V gene.

Ten or more counts support this clonotype. This sequence joins TRBV7-2 and TRBJ1-1, with D tentatively TRBD1 (6 bases). Germline CDR1 SGHTA, CDR2 FQGNSA. Trimming cost V 3 bases and J 3 bases, with 14 bases left between them. The CDR3 is made up of 15 amino acids. CDR3 in amino acids: CASSLNRDLHTEAFF. CDR3 nucleotides: TGTGCCAGCAGCTTGAACAGGGATTTACACACTGAAGCTTTCTTT.